The sequence of this TCR beta chain was determined in a study of blood T cell repertoires in COVID-19. In germline, CDR1 is SEHNR, CDR2 FQNEAQ (reference sequence). Trimming left V 5 bases short and J 2 bases short, with 13 bases between. This CDR3 region has 14 residues. Enrollees, roughly 18 to 90 years old, lived in about two dozen US areas. TCRdb's table, derived via immunoSEQ multiplex PCR, lists solely in-frame clones and lacks some. The table has around 140,000 clones, about 86% seen once. The source is a man aged 40-50 years with acute COVID-19. The V and J genes are TRBV7-9 and TRBJ2-7, with a possible D match to TRBD2 (5 bases). Sequenced material: PBMCs or T cells enriched from blood (not recorded which). CDR3 residues: CASSPRGPTYEQYF. The CDR3 DNA reads TGTGCCAGCAGCCCGCGAGGGCCTACCTACGAGCAGTACTTC.